The rows below give T cell receptor beta chains drawn from one sample of a study of Ad26.COV2.S vaccination and SARS-CoV-2 variants. Sequencing was performed with immunoSEQ multiplex PCR; in TCRdb, only in-frame clones are kept and a portion is missing. Among around 310,000 clones listed, 90% were seen once. The specimen was peripheral blood, collected in a trial of Ad26.COV2.S vaccine versus placebo. These TCRs come from a person between 18 and 59 years old who received the Ad26.COV2.S COVID-19 vaccine or a placebo. The CDR3 runs from the conserved cysteine through the conserved F or W. D genes are given only for firm matches. A clone size is listed for some rows: how often the clone was seen (once, few, many), or a class if it is expanded.

v_call,d_call,j_call,clone_size,cdr3_aa,cdr3_nt
TRBV7-8,.,TRBJ1-4,.,CASSLGGVRSEKLFF,TGTGCCAGCAGCTTAGGGGGGGTTAGGTCTGAAAAACTGTTTTTT
TRBV4-3,.,TRBJ1-3,.,CASSLGTGNTIYF,TGCGCCAGCAGCCTTGGGACTGGAAACACCATATATTTT
TRBV10-1,.,TRBJ2-7,.,CASSESGYEQYF,TGCGCCAGCAGTGAGTCGGGGTACGAGCAGTACTTC
TRBV7-2,.,TRBJ1-1,.,CASSLVGGRTEAFF,TGTGCCAGCAGCTTAGTAGGTGGGAGGACTGAAGCTTTCTTT
TRBV7-2,TRBD1,TRBJ1-4,.,CASSLAPGGSTNEKLFF,TGTGCCAGCAGCTTAGCGCCAGGGGGCTCAACTAATGAAAAACTGTTTTTT
TRBV13,.,TRBJ1-1,.,CASSYKTAGSEAFF,TGTGCCAGCAGCTACAAGACGGCAGGTTCTGAAGCTTTCTTT
TRBV5-5,.,TRBJ1-2,.,CASSTYSPPQGGEGYTF,TGTGCCAGCAGCACCTACAGCCCCCCGCAGGGCGGTGAGGGCTACACCTTC
TRBV19,.,TRBJ2-2,.,CASSMESVRNTGELFF,TGTGCCAGTAGTATGGAAAGCGTCCGAAACACCGGGGAGCTGTTTTTT
TRBV5-1,TRBD2,TRBJ2-1,.,CASSSGGPDNEQFF,TGCGCCAGCAGCTCGGGAGGGCCGGATAATGAGCAGTTCTTC
TRBV4-3,.,TRBJ2-1,.,CASGQGTDRNNEQFF,TGCGCCAGCGGGCAAGGGACCGACCGGAACAATGAGCAGTTCTTC
TRBV3-1/TRBV3-2,.,TRBJ2-1,.,CASSQIRPYNEQFF,TGTGCCAGCAGCCAAATTAGGCCCTACAATGAGCAGTTCTTC
TRBV7-9,.,TRBJ2-5,.,CAASKNRKETQYF,TGTGCCGCCAGCAAGAACAGAAAAGAGACCCAGTACTTC
TRBV7-9,.,TRBJ1-1,.,CASSLEGHPGTEAFF,TGTGCCAGCAGCTTAGAAGGGCACCCAGGCACTGAAGCTTTCTTT
TRBV5-5,TRBD2,TRBJ2-2,.,CASSRGGLAVTGELFF,TGTGCCAGCAGCCGGGGCGGACTAGCGGTCACCGGGGAGCTGTTTTTT
TRBV21-1,.,TRBJ2-5,.,CASSKAAQGEETQYF,TGTGCCAGCAGCAAAGCAGCACAGGGAGAGGAGACCCAGTACTTC
TRBV5-1,.,TRBJ2-3,once,CASSLPDLGATDTQYF,TGCGCCAGCAGCTTGCCCGACTTGGGGGCCACAGATACGCAGTATTTT
TRBV3-1/TRBV3-2,.,TRBJ2-5,.,CASRLGGLVTQYF,TGTGCCAGCCGCCTAGGGGGGTTGGTGACCCAGTACTTC
TRBV5-6,.,TRBJ2-1,.,CASSFVNEQFF,TGTGCCAGCAGCTTTGTGAATGAGCAGTTCTTC
TRBV4-3,.,TRBJ1-1,.,CASSQVGFRGETEAFF,TGCGCCAGCAGCCAAGTGGGATTCAGGGGAGAAACTGAAGCTTTCTTT
TRBV7-8,TRBD1,TRBJ2-1,.,CASNSGQDRTYNEQFF,TGTGCCAGCAACTCCGGGCAGGACAGGACCTACAATGAGCAGTTCTTC
TRBV27,TRBD1,TRBJ1-1,.,CASSFHGGQVIMNTEAFF,TGTGCCAGCAGTTTCCACGGGGGACAGGTGATAATGAACACTGAAGCTTTCTTT
TRBV27,TRBD1,TRBJ1-5,.,CASSLTGVNQPQHF,TGTGCCAGCAGTTTAACAGGGGTCAATCAGCCCCAGCATTTT
TRBV2,TRBD1,TRBJ1-3,.,CASSERDRDLSGNTIYF,TGTGCCAGCAGTGAAAGGGACAGGGACCTCTCTGGAAACACCATATATTTT
TRBV10-2,.,TRBJ1-1,once,CASSDGAEAFF,TGCGCCAGCAGTGATGGGGCTGAAGCTTTCTTT
TRBV7-6,TRBD2,TRBJ2-3,.,CASSLRGSGSRQGPDTQYF,TGTGCCAGCAGCCTCCGGGGTAGCGGGAGCCGCCAAGGACCAGATACGCAGTATTTT
TRBV6-5,.,TRBJ2-5,.,CASSTGIGQETQYF,TGTGCCAGCAGTACAGGGATCGGCCAAGAGACCCAGTACTTC
TRBV7-9,.,TRBJ1-6,few,CASSPGLSGSPLHF,TGTGCCAGCAGCCCAGGACTTTCGGGGTCACCCCTCCACTTT
TRBV6-2/TRBV6-3,.,TRBJ1-1,.,CASSLTQGLDTEAFF,TGTGCCAGCAGTCTAACTCAGGGGTTGGACACTGAAGCTTTCTTT
TRBV20-1,.,TRBJ2-5,.,CSASIQETQYF,TGCAGTGCTAGTATCCAAGAGACCCAGTACTTC
TRBV7-8,TRBD2,TRBJ2-1,.,CASSRQLAGRTSSYNEQFF,TGTGCCAGCAGCCGCCAACTAGCGGGTAGGACGAGCTCCTACAATGAGCAGTTCTTC
TRBV7-2,.,TRBJ1-4,.,CASKSGTNNEKLFF,TGTGCCAGCAAGTCCGGGACAAATAATGAAAAACTGTTTTTT
TRBV7-3,.,TRBJ2-1,.,CASSPSHAFPPSQFF,TGTGCCAGCAGCCCCAGTCACGCTTTCCCCCCTTCGCAGTTCTTC
TRBV2,.,TRBJ1-2,.,CASSAQAWYGYTF,TGTGCCAGCAGTGCACAGGCCTGGTATGGCTACACCTTC
TRBV19,TRBD1,TRBJ1-4,.,CASSRTGSEEKLFF,TGTGCCAGTAGTAGGACAGGGTCGGAGGAAAAACTGTTTTTT
TRBV2,TRBD2,TRBJ2-5,.,CASSDPRSSGGAGQETQYF,TGTGCCAGCAGTGACCCCCGGTCTAGCGGGGGGGCAGGGCAAGAGACCCAGTACTTC
TRBV18,.,TRBJ1-1,.,CASSQGRVEAFF,TGTGCCAGCTCACAGGGACGGGTTGAAGCTTTCTTT
TRBV6-2/TRBV6-3,.,TRBJ2-7,once,CASSLGQGGYEQYF,TGTGCCAGCAGTTTGGGGCAGGGGGGCTACGAGCAGTACTTC
TRBV16,TRBD1,TRBJ1-1,.,CASSQQGVNTEAFF,TGTGCCAGCAGCCAACAGGGGGTGAACACTGAAGCTTTCTTT
TRBV30,.,TRBJ1-5,.,CAWSRSDYQPQHF,TGTGCCTGGAGTAGAAGTGACTATCAGCCCCAGCATTTT
TRBV28,.,TRBJ2-3,.,CASSPTGSVTDTQYF,TGTGCCAGCAGTCCCACAGGGAGTGTCACAGATACGCAGTATTTT
TRBV11-2,.,TRBJ2-7,.,CASRIPGQSHEQYF,TGTGCCAGCAGGATTCCCGGCCAGTCCCACGAGCAGTACTTC
TRBV11-2,.,TRBJ2-3,once,CASSPSGGMGTSDTQYF,TGTGCCAGCAGCCCCTCAGGAGGCATGGGAACCTCAGATACGCAGTATTTT
TRBV4-3,.,TRBJ1-1,.,CASSQDISGVTEAFF,TGCGCCAGCAGCCAAGATATTTCGGGGGTAACTGAAGCTTTCTTT
TRBV28,TRBD1,TRBJ2-3,.,CASTGTGWSTDTQYF,TGTGCCAGCACTGGGACAGGCTGGAGCACAGATACGCAGTATTTT
TRBV5-6,.,TRBJ1-1,.,CASSLEGTEAFF,TGTGCCAGCAGCTTGGAGGGGACTGAAGCTTTCTTT
TRBV9,.,TRBJ1-1,.,CASSEGVRSTEAFF,TGTGCCAGCAGCGAGGGGGTACGGAGTACTGAAGCTTTCTTT
TRBV7-9,.,TRBJ1-1,.,CASSLALEGRFKNTEAFF,TGTGCCAGCAGCTTAGCGCTCGAGGGGAGATTCAAGAACACTGAAGCTTTCTTT
TRBV7-2,.,TRBJ1-3,once,CASSLTGNTIYF,TGTGCCAGCAGCTTGACTGGAAACACCATATATTTT
TRBV10-3,.,TRBJ1-4,.,CAISDGGTTNEKLFF,TGTGCCATCAGTGACGGGGGGACAACTAATGAAAAACTGTTTTTT
TRBV6-4,.,TRBJ1-1,once,CASSAGAEAFF,TGTGCCAGCAGCGCTGGGGCTGAAGCTTTCTTT
TRBV15,.,TRBJ2-4,.,CATMSDAKNIQYF,TGTGCCACCATGAGCGATGCCAAAAACATTCAGTACTTC
TRBV12-3/TRBV12-4,.,TRBJ2-4,.,CASSQENIQYF,TGTGCCAGCAGTCAAGAAAACATTCAGTACTTC
TRBV6-5,.,TRBJ1-2,.,CASGLRDTNYGYTF,TGTGCCAGCGGATTAAGGGACACCAACTATGGCTACACCTTC
TRBV18,.,TRBJ1-5,.,CASSPSGGQGYSNQPQHF,TGTGCCAGCTCACCGTCGGGAGGCCAAGGATATAGCAATCAGCCCCAGCATTTT
TRBV29-1,.,TRBJ1-1,.,CSVEIGEGLNTEAFF,TGCAGCGTTGAAATAGGGGAGGGTTTGAACACTGAAGCTTTCTTT
TRBV6-5,.,TRBJ1-2,.,CASSPEVLAYGYTF,TGTGCCAGCAGTCCCGAGGTGCTGGCCTATGGCTACACCTTC
TRBV2,.,TRBJ2-1,.,CATLSLLSQDEQFF,TGTGCCACCCTCTCCCTTCTAAGCCAGGATGAGCAGTTCTTC
TRBV4-1,TRBD1,TRBJ1-5,many,CASSQGTGYPQEPQHF,TGCGCCAGCAGCCAGGGGACAGGGTACCCCCAAGAACCCCAGCATTTT
TRBV2,.,TRBJ1-2,once,CASSDLEGVHGYTF,TGTGCCAGCAGTGATTTGGAGGGGGTCCATGGCTACACCTTC
TRBV7-9,.,TRBJ2-5,.,CASSLLWGGETQYF,TGTGCCAGCAGCTTGTTGTGGGGAGGAGAGACCCAGTACTTC